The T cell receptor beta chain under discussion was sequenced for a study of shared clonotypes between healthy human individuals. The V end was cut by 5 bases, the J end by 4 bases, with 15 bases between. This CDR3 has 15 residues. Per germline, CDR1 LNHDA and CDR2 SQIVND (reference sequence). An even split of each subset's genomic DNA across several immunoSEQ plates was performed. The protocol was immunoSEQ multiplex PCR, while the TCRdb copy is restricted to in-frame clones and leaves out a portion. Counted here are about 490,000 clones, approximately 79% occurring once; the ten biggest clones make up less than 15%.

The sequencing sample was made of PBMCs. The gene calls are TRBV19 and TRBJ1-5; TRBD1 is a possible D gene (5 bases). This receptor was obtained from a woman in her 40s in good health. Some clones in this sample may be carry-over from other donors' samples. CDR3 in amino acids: CASSPRGQGNQPQHF. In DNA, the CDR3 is TGTGCCAGTAGTCCGCGAGGGCAGGGAAATCAGCCCCAGCATTTT.